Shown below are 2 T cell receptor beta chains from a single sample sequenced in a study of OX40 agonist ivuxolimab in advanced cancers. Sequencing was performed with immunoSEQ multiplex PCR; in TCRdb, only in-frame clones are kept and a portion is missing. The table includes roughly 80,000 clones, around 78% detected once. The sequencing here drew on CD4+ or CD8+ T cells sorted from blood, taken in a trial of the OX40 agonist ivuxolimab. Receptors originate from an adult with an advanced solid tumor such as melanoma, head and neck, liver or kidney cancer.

The CDR3 bases are TGTGCCAGCAGCTTGGGGGGAGCGGGTGGCACTGAAGCTTTCTTT. Residues: CASSLGGAGGTEAFF. J is TRBJ1-1 and V is TRBV5-5, with no clear D. Germline V gives CDR1 SGHKS, CDR2 YYEKEE (reference sequence). The CDR3 is made up of 15 amino acids. V was clipped by 0 bases and J by 4 bases, with 13 bases between them.

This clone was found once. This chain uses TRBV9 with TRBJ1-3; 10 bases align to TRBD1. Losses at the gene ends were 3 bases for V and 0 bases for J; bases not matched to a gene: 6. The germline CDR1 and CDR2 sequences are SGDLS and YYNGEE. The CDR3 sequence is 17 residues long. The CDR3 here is CASSDRDRGLSGNTIYF. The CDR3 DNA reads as TGTGCCAGCAGCGACCGGGACAGGGGCCTCTCTGGAAACACCATATATTTT.